The T cell receptor beta chain under discussion was sequenced for a study of blood T cell repertoires in COVID-19 (TCRdb year 2020). About the investigation overall: Collaborator samples came from the United States, Italy and Spain and covered acute and convalescent phases of COVID-19. The repertoires were released in a freely available public database intended as a resource for research on the immune response to SARS-CoV-2. The material from the prospective study consisted of cDNA or gDNA derived from T cells, B-cell-depleted T cells, or PBMCs. Samples were obtained from the ongoing ImmuneRACE study (first 160 participants) and from some 1,300 subjects provided by 6 global collaborators. Sample metadata almost always included a de-identified subject ID, COVID-19 status, age in years and sex. Subjects who had been exposed to COVID-19, were actively infected with it, or had recovered from it provided the deeply sampled blood TCRbeta repertoires that made up the dataset. HLA class I and class II types, where available, came from metadata supplied by the sample provider rather than from assay-based typing. Broader findings and caveats from the paper: Clinical and demographic metadata were provided uncurated, with the amount varying by source and participant.

TCRbeta CDR3 regions were amplified from genomic DNA using the immunoSEQ Assay, a bias-controlled multiplex PCR. The authors' pipeline ran thus. Nucleated cell counts per sample were estimated from amplification of reference gene primers within the assay. To quantify the absolute abundance of each unique TCRbeta CDR3 rearrangement, sequence reads were collapsed and filtered. For each sample, productive Simpson clonality was calculated as the square root of Simpson's diversity index over productive rearrangements. In its TCRdb copy, this immuneACCESS table keeps in-frame sequences only and misses some clones. Where compared with another copy, unresolved V genes explain less than half of these, and the others have no known cause. The D gene and trimming were derived from the DNA, and the V and J assignments and clone size from that table. Here the sample has about 90,000 clones; more than 80% occur a single time. 10% to 15% of the sample belongs to the ten largest clones.

V loses 0 bases, J loses 3 bases, and the germline ends lie 17 bases apart. Inclusive of the bounding cysteine and phenylalanine, the CDR3 is 18 residues long. Only CDR3 DNA is held: 54 bases, read in frame from base 1. CDR1 LGHNA and CDR2 YSLEER are derived from the germline V gene. Worth noting for this clone: Its antigen is still unknown. Nothing much larger sits one base from this clone, and base qualities are not available.

The collaborating institutions used their own protocols to collect whole blood in K2EDTA tubes. For TCRbeta analysis, collaborator samples were shipped as frozen whole blood, as isolated PBMCs, or as DNA extracted from either sample type. Recombination connected TRBV4-3 to TRBJ1-4, with a tentative D gene TRBD1 over 6 matching bases. This receptor was taken from a human donor in a cohort sampled during active COVID-19. Sequencing input: peripheral blood. The CDR3 in this case is CASSQEGLWTASNEKLFF. The nucleotide sequence reads TGCGCCAGCAGCCAAGAGGGTCTTTGGACAGCTTCTAATGAAAAACTGTTTTTT.